There are a few counts of the clone carrying this TCR beta chain. This specimen belongs to a study of graft-versus-host responses after intestinal transplantation. Co-plating was performed using roughly 200,000 CFSE-labeled responder cells and roughly 200,000 irradiated, violet-dye-labeled stimulator cells. The V and J ends lost 6 bases and 6 bases, in that order; junction bases with no gene match: 4. The germline CDR1 and CDR2 sequences are MNHEY and SVGAGI. This CDR3 spans 13 amino acids. The table came from immunoSEQ multiplex PCR; TCRdb's copy has only in-frame clones and leaves some out. The table lists 8,000 to 10,000 clones, 25% to 35% of them singletons.

The V gene is TRBV6-5, the J gene TRBJ2-2; 7 bases fit TRBD1. This sequence originates from a human patient who received an intestinal transplant. The input for sequencing was alloreactive CD8+ T cells from a mixed lymphocyte reaction culture, taken before intestinal transplant. Subset given: CFSE-low proliferating T cells sorted from approximately six-day pre-transplant mixed lymphocyte reaction (GvH or HvG direction). CDR3 in amino acids: CASSPTGPGELFF. The DNA of the CDR3 is TGTGCCAGCAGCCCGACAGGGCCCGGGGAGCTGTTTTTT.